This is a list of T cell receptor beta chains from one sample in a study of blood T cells in healthy people across ages. TCRdb re-analysed the 5' RACE reads in MiXCR, keeping a single row per CDR3 protein. The sample lists hundreds of thousands of distinct CDR3 sequences; approximately 30% were seen once. The sample comprised blood. All receptors derive from a woman older than 75 in good health. Both conserved end residues are part of each CDR3. D genes are given only for firm matches. Only some rows state a clone size, as once, few, many or a class for expanded clones.

V gene: TRBV7-3; J gene: TRBJ2-1; D gene: -; clone size: -; CDR3 protein: CTSSPQLSSYNEQFF; CDR3 DNA: TGTACCAGCAGCCCGCAGCTGAGCTCCTACAATGAGCAGTTCTTC
V gene: TRBV14; J gene: TRBJ2-3; D gene: -; clone size: many; CDR3 protein: CASSQEVGFGHTQYF; CDR3 DNA: TGTGCCAGCAGCCAAGAGGTGGGGTTTGGTCATACGCAGTATTTT
V gene: TRBV7-7; J gene: TRBJ2-5; D gene: -; clone size: many; CDR3 protein: CASSLSPSRQETQYF; CDR3 DNA: TGTGCTAGCAGCTTAAGTCCCTCTCGGCAAGAGACCCAGTACTTC
V gene: TRBV4-1; J gene: TRBJ2-3; D gene: TRBD2; clone size: many; CDR3 protein: CASSQTLLAGALDTQYF; CDR3 DNA: TGCGCCAGCAGCCAGACCCTGCTAGCGGGGGCTCTCGATACGCAGTATTTT
V gene: TRBV2; J gene: TRBJ2-3; D gene: -; clone size: -; CDR3 protein: CASSEGRGGVQYF; CDR3 DNA: TGTGCCAGCAGTGAAGGGAGGGGGGGGGTGCAGTATTTT
V gene: TRBV6-1; J gene: TRBJ2-5; D gene: TRBD1; clone size: many; CDR3 protein: CASSDGDSRETQYF; CDR3 DNA: TGTGCCAGCAGTGATGGGGACAGCAGAGAGACCCAGTACTTC
V gene: TRBV3-1; J gene: TRBJ2-1; D gene: TRBD2; clone size: many; CDR3 protein: CASSHRRLAGDRGEQFF; CDR3 DNA: TGTGCCAGCAGCCACCGCAGACTAGCGGGGGACCGCGGAGAGCAGTTCTTC
V gene: TRBV7-2; J gene: TRBJ2-1; D gene: -; clone size: -; CDR3 protein: CASSLEVRLAFNNEQFF; CDR3 DNA: TGTGCCAGCAGCTTAGAGGTGAGGCTAGCGTTCAACAATGAGCAGTTCTTC
V gene: TRBV20-1; J gene: TRBJ2-7; D gene: -; clone size: once; CDR3 protein: CSTRGVVSEQYF; CDR3 DNA: TGCAGTACTAGAGGTGTGGTAAGCGAGCAGTACTTC
V gene: TRBV20-1; J gene: TRBJ1-5; D gene: -; clone size: few; CDR3 protein: CSARVGSDQPQHF; CDR3 DNA: TGCAGTGCTAGAGTAGGATCCGATCAGCCCCAGCATTTT
V gene: TRBV4-2; J gene: TRBJ1-2; D gene: -; clone size: many; CDR3 protein: CASSQGGDYYTF; CDR3 DNA: TGTGCCAGCAGCCAAGGGGGGGACTACTACACCTTC
V gene: TRBV4-2; J gene: TRBJ1-5; D gene: -; clone size: -; CDR3 protein: CASSQDFRFNQPQHF; CDR3 DNA: TGTGCCAGCAGCCAAGATTTCAGGTTCAATCAGCCCCAGCATTTT
V gene: TRBV20-1; J gene: TRBJ2-3; D gene: -; clone size: many; CDR3 protein: CSAPGPTSTDTQYF; CDR3 DNA: TGCAGTGCCCCGGGACCCACTAGCACAGATACGCAGTATTTT
V gene: TRBV2; J gene: TRBJ1-1; D gene: -; clone size: many; CDR3 protein: CASSVGRMNTEAFF; CDR3 DNA: TGTGCCAGCAGTGTAGGGCGAATGAACACTGAAGCTTTCTTT
V gene: TRBV2; J gene: TRBJ2-7; D gene: -; clone size: -; CDR3 protein: CASSETSTNEQYF; CDR3 DNA: TGTGCCAGCAGTGAAACATCTACTAATGAGCAGTACTTC
V gene: TRBV30; J gene: TRBJ1-1; D gene: -; clone size: -; CDR3 protein: CAWEGLPNTEAFF; CDR3 DNA: TGTGCCTGGGAGGGACTTCCGAACACTGAAGCTTTCTTT
V gene: TRBV9; J gene: TRBJ2-1; D gene: -; clone size: few; CDR3 protein: CASSVGSASYNEQFF; CDR3 DNA: TGTGCCAGCAGCGTGGGAAGCGCATCCTACAATGAGCAGTTCTTC
V gene: TRBV7-2; J gene: TRBJ2-5; D gene: -; clone size: many; CDR3 protein: CASSAGAYLGQYF; CDR3 DNA: TGTGCCAGCAGTGCGGGCGCATACCTTGGGCAGTACTTC
V gene: TRBV6-2/TRBV6-3; J gene: TRBJ2-6; D gene: -; clone size: many; CDR3 protein: CASSYSDSGANVLTF; CDR3 DNA: TGTGCCAGCAGTTACAGTGACTCTGGGGCCAACGTCCTGACTTTC
V gene: TRBV27; J gene: TRBJ2-3; D gene: -; clone size: -; CDR3 protein: CASSSEGWHTQYF; CDR3 DNA: TGTGCCAGCAGTTCTGAGGGATGGCATACGCAGTATTTT
V gene: TRBV6-5; J gene: TRBJ1-2; D gene: -; clone size: many; CDR3 protein: CASTPGTGGYTF; CDR3 DNA: TGTGCCAGCACCCCGGGGACGGGGGGCTACACCTTC
V gene: TRBV7-9; J gene: TRBJ1-2; D gene: TRBD1; clone size: few; CDR3 protein: CASSLDLQGAWGYTF; CDR3 DNA: TGTGCCAGCAGCTTAGACCTTCAGGGGGCATGGGGCTACACCTTC
V gene: TRBV30; J gene: TRBJ1-5; D gene: -; clone size: few; CDR3 protein: CAWSTDSNQPQHF; CDR3 DNA: TGTGCCTGGAGTACGGATAGCAATCAGCCCCAGCATTTT
V gene: TRBV20-1; J gene: TRBJ2-1; D gene: TRBD1; clone size: many; CDR3 protein: CRATGDEQFF; CDR3 DNA: TGCAGGGCGACAGGGGATGAGCAGTTCTTC
V gene: TRBV2; J gene: TRBJ1-2; D gene: -; clone size: -; CDR3 protein: CASSSDGYTF; CDR3 DNA: TGTGCCAGCAGTTCGGATGGCTACACCTTC
V gene: TRBV30; J gene: TRBJ1-1; D gene: -; clone size: few; CDR3 protein: CAWNFGGDGEAFF; CDR3 DNA: TGTGCCTGGAATTTTGGGGGAGATGGTGAAGCTTTCTTT